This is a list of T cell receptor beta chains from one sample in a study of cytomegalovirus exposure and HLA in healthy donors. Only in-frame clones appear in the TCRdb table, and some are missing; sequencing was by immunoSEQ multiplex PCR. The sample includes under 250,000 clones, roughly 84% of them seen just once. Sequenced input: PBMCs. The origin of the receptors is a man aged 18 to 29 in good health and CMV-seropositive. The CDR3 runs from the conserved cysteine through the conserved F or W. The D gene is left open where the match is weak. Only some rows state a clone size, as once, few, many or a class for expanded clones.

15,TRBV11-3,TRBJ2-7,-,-,CASSLGRSETYEQYF,TGTGCCAGCAGCCTAGGGCGAAGCGAAACCTACGAGCAGTACTTC
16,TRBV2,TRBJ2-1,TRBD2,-,CASSGSGLGGGNEQFF,TGTGCCAGCAGTGGGTCGGGACTAGGGGGGGGCAATGAGCAGTTCTTC
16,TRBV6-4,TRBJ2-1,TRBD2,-,CASSRLAGVGDNEQFF,TGTGCCAGCAGTCGCCTAGCGGGAGTTGGTGACAATGAGCAGTTCTTC
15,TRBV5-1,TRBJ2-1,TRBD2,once,CATSIAGGLYNEQFF,TGCGCCACGTCGATAGCGGGAGGCCTCTACAATGAGCAGTTCTTC
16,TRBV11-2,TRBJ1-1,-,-,CASSRGFSTADTEAFF,TGTGCCAGCAGTCGTGGGTTTTCCACGGCGGACACTGAAGCTTTCTTT
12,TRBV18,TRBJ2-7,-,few,CASSLGLDEQYF,TGTGCCAGCTCTTTGGGACTCGACGAGCAGTACTTC
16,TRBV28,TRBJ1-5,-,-,CASSFTTGTPYQPQHF,TGTGCCAGCAGTTTCACGACCGGGACTCCGTATCAGCCCCAGCATTTT
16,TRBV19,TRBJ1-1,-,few,CASSPRKGVNTVEAFF,TGTGCCAGTAGTCCCCGGAAGGGAGTGAACACTGTAGAAGCTTTCTTT
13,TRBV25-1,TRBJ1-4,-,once,CASKQGMGEKLFF,TGTGCCAGCAAACAGGGCATGGGTGAAAAACTGTTTTTT
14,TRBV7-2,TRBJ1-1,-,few,CASSYMTVNTEAFF,TGTGCCAGCAGCTACATGACAGTGAACACTGAAGCTTTCTTT
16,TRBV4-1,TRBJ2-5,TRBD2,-,CASSQVLAGEGETQYF,TGCGCCAGCAGCCAAGTATTAGCGGGAGAAGGAGAGACCCAGTACTTC
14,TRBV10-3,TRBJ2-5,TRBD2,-,CAISIAGEQETQYF,TGTGCCATCAGTATAGCGGGAGAACAAGAGACCCAGTACTTC
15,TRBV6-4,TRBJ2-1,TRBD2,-,CASSDGSGPYNEQFF,TGTGCCAGCAGTGACGGTAGCGGGCCCTACAATGAGCAGTTCTTC
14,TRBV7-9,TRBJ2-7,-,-,CASSQTVLPYEQYF,TGTGCCAGCAGCCAGACAGTCTTACCCTACGAGCAGTACTTC
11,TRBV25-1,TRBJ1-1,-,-,CASSLRTEAFF,TGTGCCAGCAGTCTCCGGACTGAAGCTTTCTTT
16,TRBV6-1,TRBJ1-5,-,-,CASSDLPRAGNQPQHF,TGTGCCAGCAGTGATCTGCCCAGGGCAGGCAATCAGCCCCAGCATTTT